This T cell receptor (beta chain) was captured by sequencing in a study of post-analysis software for immune sequencing data. For the study at large: Included courses were relapsing-remitting and secondary progressive multiple sclerosis; progressive-relapsing multiple sclerosis was also included. Study findings and constraints: Controls showed lower frequencies than patients for roughly 5 TRBV segments, and TRBV5-6, TRBV5-1 and TRBV20-1 were among these. Co-batched samples clustered tightly together by F measure. Multiple sclerosis patients had significantly lower normalized Chao1 diversity than controls.

Turning to this clonotype: Its specificity is not known.

The CDR3 extends over 14 amino acids. The germline V gene encodes CDR1 SGHTA and CDR2 FQGNSA. The J segment lost 8 bases and the V segment lost 5 bases, leaving 9 bases of the junction unmatched. Prepared libraries of TCR beta cDNA carried unique molecular identifiers. T cells numbering roughly 0.9 to 11 million gave rise to some 500,000 cDNA molecules. MiXCR, run by TCRdb on the PCR reads, gives a single entry per CDR3 protein. The repertoire holds 650,000 to 900,000 distinct CDR3 sequences, 40% to 55% seen once, with approximately 4.4% in the top ten. Sequencing was performed on blood. The V call is TRBV7-2, the J call TRBJ1-5, with TRBD1 identical over 7 bases. The clonotype originates from a girl under 18 with multiple sclerosis. CDR3 sequence: CASSPEGAEEPQHF. As DNA, the CDR3 is TGTGCCAGCAGCCCCGAGGGGGCGGAGGAGCCCCAGCATTTT.